This T cell receptor (beta chain) originates from a study of blood T cell repertoires in COVID-19. At the level of the study: The United States, Italy and Spain were the sources of the acute and convalescent COVID-19 samples.

In the authors' workflow: For nucleated cells, counts were estimated from reference gene primer amplification. Sequencing used immunoSEQ multiplex PCR; TCRdb keeps in-frame clones, though not all of them. V and J calls and clone size are copied from that table; D and trimming were computed from the DNA. The sample yields 75,000 to 80,000 clones, approximately 84% seen once. Germline CDR1 is MGHDK and CDR2 is SYGVNS. Trimming cost V 6 bases and J 2 bases; bases outside gene matches: 5. This CDR3 region has 14 residues. The TCR sequence derives from a man between 60 and 70 years old with COVID-19, enrolled during active disease. This chain joins TRBV25-1 and TRBJ2-7; 9 bases map to TRBD1. The sequencing sample was made of peripheral blood. The CDR3 DNA follows: TGTGCCAGCAGGACCGGGACAGGGACCTACGAGCAGTACTTC. This sequence encodes CASRTGTGTYEQYF.